One and the same sample provided the 14 T cell receptor beta chains below, sequenced in a study of blood T cell repertoires in COVID-19. Sequenced by immunoSEQ multiplex PCR; TCRdb stores in-frame clones only, minus some. The sample holds 45,000 to 70,000 clones, approximately 90% seen once. Material for sequencing was peripheral blood. These receptor sequences come from a woman aged 60-75 years with active or convalescent COVID-19.

The chain employs TRBV9 and TRBJ2-1; 10 bases are a match to TRBD2. The CDR3 is 15 amino acids. CDR1 and CDR2 from the germline V gene are SGDLS and YYNGEE. J was trimmed by 7 bases and V by 0 bases; bases with no gene match: 4. The CDR3: CASSVELAGRNEQFF. For the CDR3, the DNA is TGTGCCAGCAGCGTAGAACTAGCGGGGCGGAATGAGCAGTTCTTC.

The chain combines TRBV7-9 with TRBJ1-1; a possible D gene is TRBD1 (6 bases). Germline V gives CDR1 SEHNR, CDR2 FQNEAQ (reference sequence). The CDR3 runs to 15 residues. V lost 2 bases and J 7 bases, leaving 17 bases between the germline ends. The CDR3 DNA reads TGTGCCAGCAGCTTAAACTGGGGGCCTCTCGGTGAAGCTTTCTTT. It specifies CASSLNWGPLGEAFF.

This chain links TRBV4-3 with TRBJ1-2; 7 positions agree with TRBD1. After removal of 0 bases from V and 3 bases from J, the junction contained 4 bases not matched to a gene. Per germline, CDR1 LGHNA and CDR2 YSLEER. The CDR3 runs 15 residues. This CDR3 is CASSQDRRGDYGYTF. As DNA, the CDR3 is TGCGCCAGCAGCCAAGATCGCAGGGGGGACTATGGCTACACCTTC.

The chain uses TRBV28 and TRBJ1-3; D is perhaps TRBD1 (6 bases). There are 14 residues in the CDR3. The V end was cut by 6 bases, the J end by 3 bases, with 12 bases between. Per the germline V gene, CDR1 is MDHEN and CDR2 is SYDVKM. CDR3 residues: CASRQQGLGNTIYF. The CDR3 nucleotides are TGTGCCAGCAGGCAACAGGGCCTTGGAAACACCATATATTTT.

This chain connects TRBV11-2 to TRBJ1-1; TRBD1 might be the D (5 bases). Germline V gives CDR1 SGHAT, CDR2 FQNNGV. V lost 0 bases and J 3 bases, leaving 8 bases between the germline ends. The CDR3 spans 14 residues. The CDR3 coding sequence is TGTGCCAGCAGCTTAGATGGACATCACACTGAAGCTTTCTTT. It yields the protein CASSLDGHHTEAFF.

This clone was counted a few times. V is TRBV7-8 and J is TRBJ1-1; 8 bases align to TRBD1. V trimming: 5 bases; J trimming: 1 base; junction bases outside the gene matches: 6. The germline gives CDR1 SGHVS, CDR2 FQNEAQ. This CDR3 region has 15 residues. The CDR3 nucleotides read TGTGCCAGCAGCCGGGGGGACAGGCCGAACACTGAAGCTTTCTTT. Residues: CASSRGDRPNTEAFF.

V gene TRBV28 combines with J gene TRBJ1-2; 9 bases agree with TRBD1. This CDR3 region has 18 residues. Germline values: CDR1 MDHEN, CDR2 SYDVKM. The V segment lost 2 bases and the J segment 0 bases; nucleotides outside the gene matches: 10. DNA of the CDR3: TGTGCCAGCAGTTTAGCTGGACAGGGGAGGGGAGCTAACTATGGCTACACCTTC. Translating gives CASSLAGQGRGANYGYTF.

The CDR3 coding sequence is TGCGCCAGCAGCCAAGATGACCGCGGGACAGGGTCCTACGAGCAGTACTTC. This sequence encodes CASSQDDRGTGSYEQYF. This chain joins TRBV4-1 and TRBJ2-7, with 9 bases that match TRBD1. V lost 0 bases, J lost 1 base, and 7 bases stayed unmatched. Germline lookup yields CDR1 MGHRA and CDR2 YSYEKL. The CDR3 consists of 17 residues.

The chain couples TRBV10-3 to TRBJ1-1; 7 nucleotides agree with TRBD1. Looked up from germline, CDR1 is ENHRY and CDR2 is SYGVKD. The CDR3 is 14 amino acids. The ends lost 6 bases at V and 1 base at J; junction bases unmatched: 5. The CDR3 DNA follows: TGTGCCATCAGCTTCGGACAGGCGAACACTGAAGCTTTCTTT. This translates into CAISFGQANTEAFF.

This chain connects TRBV3-1 (or the pseudogene TRBV3-2) to TRBJ1-2; 10 nucleotides agree with TRBD1. Trimming cost V 1 base and J 8 bases; bases outside gene matches: 7. This CDR3 has 15 residues. The germline CDR1 and CDR2 sequences are LGHDT and YNNKEL (reference sequence). The CDR3, as DNA: TGTGCCAGCAGCCAAGGCCGGGACAGGGGAAAAGGCTACACCTTC. As protein: CASSQGRDRGKGYTF.

The chain is built from TRBV6-5 and TRBJ2-1; D is possibly TRBD2 (5 bases). V was cut by 6 bases and J by 0 bases, with 12 bases left in between. Germline V lookup: CDR1 MNHEY, CDR2 SVGAGI. This CDR3 contains 15 residues. The DNA for the CDR3 is TGTGCCAGCAGAGCGGATATCGTCTCCTACAATGAGCAGTTCTTC. Translating gives CASRADIVSYNEQFF.

The CDR3 bases are TGTGCCAGCAGCCCGAACAGGGGTGGGGGCTACACCTTC. This codes for CASSPNRGGGYTF. The V gene is TRBV12-3 or TRBV12-4, the J gene TRBJ1-2; 7 nucleotides agree with TRBD1. The CDR3 runs 13 residues. V shed 6 bases and J 8 bases; nucleotides not matched to a gene: 9.

The rearrangement links TRBV19 to TRBJ1-1; D not resolved. Trimming shortened V by 1 base and J by 2 bases, and 11 bases separated the two germline ends. CDR1 and CDR2 (germline): LNHDA, SQIVND (reference sequence). This CDR3 spans 15 amino acids. The CDR3 DNA is TGTGCCAGTAGTATAGGCGGCAGCTATAACACTGAAGCTTTCTTT. This encodes CASSIGGSYNTEAFF.

This clone was observed a few times. The chain joins TRBV5-4 to TRBJ2-1, with D perhaps matching TRBD2 (6 bases). The germline V gene encodes CDR1 SGHNT and CDR2 YYREEE (reference sequence). There are 14 residues in the CDR3. The V and J ends lost 3 bases and 1 base respectively, with 8 bases between them. DNA for the CDR3: TGTGCCAGCAGCTCAGCGGGTTCCTACAATGAGCAGTTCTTC. It specifies CASSSAGSYNEQFF.